These 17 T cell receptor beta chains were all obtained from the same sample, sequenced in a study of response to subunit inactivated influenza vaccine. TCRdb passed the RT-PCR reads through MiXCR, listing each CDR3 protein once. The data show some 480,000 distinct CDR3 sequences, 11% seen once. Sequenced here: PBMCs from blood, sampled roughly 45 days after vaccination. These receptors all come from a man between 50 and 59 years old who received an inactivated influenza vaccine.

A note on this clonotype: Since a much larger clone is just one base distant, this may be a read error. The chain joins TRBV7-2 to TRBJ2-7; 9 bases fit TRBD2. There are 14 residues in the CDR3. The germline V gene encodes CDR1 SGHTA and CDR2 FQGNSA. CDR3 in amino acids: CASREREESYEHYF. DNA for the CDR3: TGTGCCAGCAGGGAGCGGGAGGAAAGCTACGAGCACTACTTC. Complete variable domain (other parts from reference TRBV7-2 and TRBJ2-7): GAGVSQSPSNKVTEKGKDVELRCDPISGHTALYWYRQSLGQGLEFLIYFQGNSAPDKSGLPSDRFSAERTGGSVSTLTIQRTQQEDSAVYLCASREREESYEHYFGPGTRLTVT.

The chain joins TRBV29-1 to TRBJ2-7; D is perhaps TRBD1 or TRBD2 (5 bases each). Germline CDR1 and CDR2: SQVTM and ANQGSEA. This CDR3 contains 15 residues. V was shortened by 0 bases and J by 0 bases, with 12 bases between the two germline ends. This CDR3 is CSVEDARDGSYEQYF. Here the CDR3 DNA reads TGCAGCGTTGAAGACGCCCGGGACGGCTCCTACGAGCAGTACTTC.

J is TRBJ2-7 and V is TRBV28; the match to TRBD2 covers 10 bases. This CDR3 has 16 amino acids. Unmatched junction bases numbered 4, after V lost 2 bases and J lost 0 bases. Germline V gives CDR1 MDHEN, CDR2 SYDVKM. For the CDR3, the DNA is TGTGCCAGCAGTTTAGGAAGCGGGAGGGTCTCCTACGAGCAGTACTTC. Its protein is CASSLGSGRVSYEQYF.

This clonotype was seen ten or more times. V is TRBV12-3 or TRBV12-4 and J is TRBJ2-7, with 10 bases that match TRBD2. With V trimmed by 4 bases and J by 6 bases, 0 bases remained unmatched. CDR3 length: 12 residues. The CDR3 DNA is TGTGCCAGCAGTTGGACTAGCGGCGAGCAGTACTTC. Translation gives CASSWTSGEQYF.

This clonotype showed up many times. V and J are TRBV20-1 and TRBJ2-7; D remains unclear. Germline loops: CDR1 DFQATT, CDR2 SNEGSKA (reference sequence). This CDR3 spans 12 amino acids. Trimming removed 5 bases from V and 1 base from J, with 9 bases in between. CDR3 DNA sequence: TGCAGTGCTTTTGGGATGTCCTACGAGCAGTACTTC. Translating it yields CSAFGMSYEQYF.

The rearrangement joins TRBV5-1 to TRBJ2-7, with 9 bases that match TRBD2. The germline CDR1 and CDR2 sequences are SGHRS and YFSETQ. The CDR3 is made up of 12 amino acids. J gave up 10 bases and V 4 bases, and 6 bases lay outside the gene matches. The CDR3 sequence is CASSPAGTSQYF. The CDR3 bases are TGCGCCAGCAGCCCTGCCGGGACTAGCCAGTACTTC.

The sample holds a few counts of this clonotype. CDR3 protein: CASSARENTEAFF. CDR3 nucleotides: TGTGCCAGCAGTGCCAGGGAGAACACTGAAGCTTTCTTT. The chain recombines TRBV27 with TRBJ1-1; D might be TRBD1 (5 bases). Germline V gene data show CDR1 as MNHEY and CDR2 as SMNVEV (reference sequence). The CDR3 is 13 amino acids. V lost 5 bases and J 1 base, leaving 8 bases between the germline ends.

The V and J genes are TRBV5-5 and TRBJ2-1; D uncertain. This CDR3 is built from 14 residues. Between the trimmed V and J ends, which lost 0 bases and 6 bases, there was a span of 10 bases. Germline V gives CDR1 SGHKS, CDR2 YYEKEE (reference sequence). The chain's CDR3 is CASSLVGYSNEQFF. The CDR3 DNA follows: TGTGCCAGCAGCTTGGTGGGTTACAGCAATGAGCAGTTCTTC.

This clonotype turned up a few times. The chain recombines TRBV29-1 with TRBJ2-2; 9 bases are a match to TRBD1. The J segment lost 0 bases and the V segment lost 7 bases, leaving 3 bases of the junction unmatched. Germline V gene sequence: CDR1 SQVTM, CDR2 ANQGSEA. This CDR3 spans 14 amino acids. The CDR3 DNA follows: TGCAGCGCGGACAGGGGAACGAACACCGGGGAGCTGTTTTTT. Protein product: CSADRGTNTGELFF.

In this sample, this clonotype turned up a few times. CDR3 in amino acids: CATSNDGVNTDTQYF. The CDR3 bases are TGTGCCACCAGCAATGACGGGGTGAACACAGATACGCAGTATTTT. The rearrangement uses TRBV24-1 and TRBJ2-3; maybe TRBD2 (5 bases). This CDR3 comprises 15 residues. Trimming cost V 7 bases and J 2 bases, with 15 bases left between them. CDR1 KGHDR and CDR2 SFDVKD come from the germline V gene.

This clonotype was recorded a few times. The chain joins TRBV6-5 to TRBJ1-1, with D unclear. The CDR3 sequence is 11 residues long. The V gene lost 9 bases and the J gene lost 1 base, with 6 bases spanning the gap. Germline V gene data show CDR1 as MNHEY and CDR2 as SVGAGI. The CDR3 spells CASGENTEAFF. In DNA form, the CDR3 reads TGTGCCAGTGGTGAGAACACTGAAGCTTTCTTT.

The chain carries TRBV5-1 and TRBJ2-5; 10 bases map to TRBD1. V gave up 5 bases and J gave up 3 bases; unmatched junction bases: 7. The CDR3 extends over 15 amino acids. Germline V gene sequence: CDR1 SGHRS, CDR2 YFSETQ. This CDR3 reads CASSEDRGLEETQYF. DNA of the CDR3: TGCGCCAGCAGTGAAGACAGGGGGCTGGAAGAGACCCAGTACTTC.

This clonotype was observed many times. This chain joins TRBV5-1 and TRBJ2-3; D ambiguous. V dropped 0 bases and J dropped 2 bases, with 7 bases sitting between them. CDR1 and CDR2 from the germline V gene are SGHRS and YFSETQ. This CDR3 has 14 residues. CDR3 sequence (DNA): TGCGCCAGCAGCTTGGGTCAGACCACAGATACGCAGTATTTT. Protein product: CASSLGQTTDTQYF.

This rearrangement joins TRBV11-2 to TRBJ2-6; possible D gene TRBD2, 6 bases. Germline CDR1 SGHAT, CDR2 FQNNGV. Trimming stripped 0 bases from V and 3 bases from J, with 12 bases between. The CDR3 sequence is 17 residues long. The CDR3 bases are TGTGCCAGCAGCTTAGACCCACCCGGGAGTGGGGCCAACGTCCTGACTTTC. Protein: CASSLDPPGSGANVLTF. Supplemented by reference TRBV11-2 and TRBJ2-6, the full variable domain reads EAGVAQSPRYKIIEKRQSVAFWCNPISGHATLYWYQQILGQGPKLLIQFQNNGVVDDSQLPKDRFSAERLKGVDSTLKIQPAKLEDSAVYLCASSLDPPGSGANVLTFGAGSRLTVL.

This clonotype has a count of ten or more. This chain connects TRBV20-1 to TRBJ1-2, with D perhaps matching TRBD1 (6 bases). This CDR3 has 12 residues. With 3 bases removed from V and 1 base from J, the gap between germline ends came to 6 bases. Germline V lookup: CDR1 DFQATT, CDR2 SNEGSKA (reference sequence). The CDR3 loop is CSARDSNYGYTF. The CDR3 nucleotides are TGCAGTGCTAGGGACAGTAACTATGGCTACACCTTC.

Regarding this clonotype: Possible read error: a much larger clone is one base away. V gene TRBV7-2 combines with J gene TRBJ2-7, with D hard to call. Germline-derived CDR1 and CDR2 are SGHTA and FQGNSA. This CDR3 comprises 16 residues. V shed 1 base and J shed 0 bases, with 13 bases lying between them. The CDR3 is CASSLVGTPDSYEQYF. In nucleotides, the CDR3 is TGTGCCAGCAGCTTAGTTGGAACACCGGACTCCTACGAGCAGTACTTC.

Points on this clonotype: A clone one base away is much larger, so this may be a read error. This chain uses TRBV20-1 with TRBJ1-3; unclear D gene. Trimming took off 0 bases at V and 4 bases at J, with 13 bases between the two ends. The CDR3 contains 15 residues. CDR1 is DFQATT, CDR2 SNEGSKA, per germline (reference sequence). CDR3 protein: CSARDGGSRGNTIYF. The DNA of the CDR3 is TGCAGTGCTAGAGATGGTGGGTCCCGGGGAAACACCATATATTTT.